A selection of T cell receptor beta chains follows, all from one sample in a study of immunodeficiency. Measured with immunoSEQ multiplex PCR; TCRdb has only the in-frame clones, and not every one. The table has 1,200 to 1,500 clones, about 93% seen once. Sequenced sample: CD8+ T cells from blood. These receptors all come from a human donor in good health. CDR3s leave out the opening cysteine and the closing phenylalanine or tryptophan. The D gene is left open where the match is weak.

v_call | d_call | cdr3_aa
TRBV13 | - | ASSRNRAGANTEAF
TRBV9 | - | ASSVGRGGTPQH
TRBV6-1 | - | ASSDRRRRNEQF
TRBV9 | TRBD1 | ASGPTGGEGYT
TRBV5-6 | - | ASSLLGRQSNYEQY
TRBV5-6 | - | ASSLLNEQF
TRBV6-4 | TRBD2 | ASSELAGGQETQY
TRBV7-6 | - | ASSLGDREYSNQPQH
TRBV27 | TRBD1 | ASSLGTGGYNEQF
TRBV9 | - | ASSPGSNEQY
TRBV27 | - | ASSFFLGDGEKLF
TRBV11-2 | - | ASSLVTRQPRDDSTEAF
TRBV7-9 | - | ASSLEPSHSSYEQY
TRBV7-9 | TRBD2 | ASRQTSGGTNTGELF
TRBV19 | TRBD1 | ASSLAGTGFEQY
TRBV27 | - | ASSPLTSGMNTEAF
TRBV6-5 | - | ASSYHTGYEQY
TRBV2 | - | ASSTGFSNQPQH
TRBV6-7 | - | ASSYPGTDPSNSNQPQH
TRBV7-9 | TRBD1 | ASSTNTGTGYPVVGYT
TRBV9 | - | ASSVSGNTEAF
TRBV6-1 | - | ASSEAHRSNTGELF
TRBV9 | TRBD2 | ASSATRTGGDTQY
TRBV7-9 | - | ASSLRGVTGNTIY
TRBV6-1 | - | ASSEKGTHEQY
TRBV10-1 | TRBD2 | ASSARAGEYTDTQY
TRBV6-5 | - | ASSSGTNGNQPQH
TRBV29-1 | - | SVEDNRQNQETQY
TRBV4-1 | - | ASSSSQGPVYEQY
TRBV7-6 | - | ASSIGPYSNQPQH
TRBV9 | TRBD1 | ASSVGRAGGLSGNTIY
TRBV6-5 | TRBD1 | ASSYTGVAGELF
TRBV5-1 | - | ASSLYRSATYNEQF
TRBV6-2/TRBV6-3 | - | ASSVFLSLETQY
TRBV6-5 | - | ASSRQGVGDTQY
TRBV10-3 | - | AISENQGRNEKLF
TRBV27 | - | ASSLYRPEDGGYT
TRBV27 | TRBD1 | ASTSSTGYNEQF
TRBV28 | - | ASSLGRYPLSSYEQY
TRBV6-5 | - | ASSYFPGVDGYT
TRBV7-8 | - | ASSLSHSQPQH
TRBV7-9 | - | ASSSGGEAF
TRBV7-2 | - | ASSFSGHPNNEQF
TRBV27 | TRBD1 | ASSEPGQRDQPQH
TRBV5-1 | TRBD1 | ASSWTGQGTDTQY
TRBV4-2 | TRBD1 | ASSQDAGGGYGYT
TRBV2 | TRBD1 | ASRQGPYEQY
TRBV2 | - | ARTTGYDYGYT
TRBV6-4 | - | ASSDRDNTEAF
TRBV6-1 | - | ASSERLEGFNEQF
TRBV16 | - | ASSQSDGVYEQY
TRBV5-6 | TRBD2 | ASSLELAGVRETQY
TRBV27 | TRBD1 | ASSSGTAHYGYT
TRBV7-9 | TRBD1 | ASSLVGQGNSPLH
TRBV6-5 | - | ASTKHPWANEKLF
TRBV12-3/TRBV12-4 | - | ASTTDSQETQY
TRBV15 | - | ATSRDHLLGEWSTEAF
TRBV14 | - | ASSQDLDSPYGYT
TRBV27 | TRBD2 | ASSFTATSGQRAYEQY
TRBV5-4 | - | ASWEGVDEAF